This entry concerns a single T cell receptor beta chain. The target of this receptor is not known. No much larger clone exists at a distance of one base, and base qualities are not known. Each collaborating institution followed its own protocols to collect whole blood in K2EDTA tubes. For TCRbeta analysis, collaborators shipped samples in one of three forms: frozen whole blood, isolated PBMCs, or DNA extracted from either of those sample types. TCRbeta CDR3 regions were amplified from genomic DNA by means of the immunoSEQ Assay, a bias-controlled multiplex PCR. In the paper's pipeline: Nucleated cell counts per sample were estimated from amplification of reference gene primers within the assay. Sequence reads were collapsed and filtered to measure the absolute abundance of every unique TCRbeta CDR3 rearrangement. For each sample, productive Simpson clonality was calculated as the square root of Simpson's diversity index over productive rearrangements. TCRdb obtained this table from immuneACCESS and retained in-frame rearrangements with V and J assigned. These tables miss some clones; where compared with another copy, unresolved V genes account for less than half of the shortfall, and the remainder is unexplained. That table furnishes V, J and clone size, whereas the DNA furnished D and trimming. This sample is represented by about 150,000 clones; 80% to 90% of them were singletons. Of the sample, 7.2% falls within the top ten clones.

V and J are truncated by 1 base and 10 bases respectively, leaving an intervening sequence of 14 bases. CDR1 and CDR2, per the germline V gene, are SGHDN and FVKESK. The CDR3 runs 15 residues from the cysteine to the phenylalanine. Only the CDR3 portion is preserved as DNA: 45 bases, with reading frame beginning at the first base. The data belong to a study of blood T cell repertoires in COVID-19 (dated by TCRdb to the early 2020s). With regard to the full study: Samples covering the acute and convalescent phases of COVID-19 were provided by collaborators in the United States, Italy and Spain. The prospective study material was composed of cDNA or gDNA derived from T cells, B-cell-depleted T cells, or PBMCs. Subjects who had been exposed to COVID-19, were actively infected with it, or had recovered from it provided the deeply sampled blood TCRbeta repertoires that made up the dataset. A freely available public database, intended as a resource for researchers studying the immune response to SARS-CoV-2, is where the repertoires were released. The samples were drawn from the first 160 participants of the ongoing ImmuneRACE study and from about 1,200 subjects provided by 6 global collaborators. The sample metadata nearly always contained a de-identified subject ID, COVID-19 status, age in years and sex. Where HLA class I and class II types were available, the types were taken from metadata supplied by the sample provider, not from assay-based typing. The investigation overall reported the following: How much clinical and demographic metadata was included differed by source and by participant, and the metadata was provided uncurated.

Sequenced input: peripheral blood. Recombination connected TRBV14 to TRBJ1-6, with no confident D gene call. The sequence was obtained from a woman aged 50 to 60 in a cohort sampled during active or convalescent COVID-19. The DNA reads TGTGCCAGCAGCCAAGGATTACGGAGACCATCACCCCTCCACTTT. The resulting protein is CASSQGLRRPSPLHF.